This T cell receptor (beta chain) was profiled in a study of T cell repertoires in cytomegalovirus infection. At the level of the study: Matching HLA type and CMV infection were both indicated by public TCR beta signatures.

TCRdb reanalysed the reads using MiXCR and keeps one entry per CDR3 protein. The table includes roughly 600,000 distinct CDR3 sequences, 20% to 25% detected once. Overall study findings and caveats: HLA-C-restricted TCR beta clonotypes specific for CMV led the ex vivo response. Public TCR beta family frequency separated CMV-and-HLA carriers, including in an independent cohort.

This clonotype has a count of ten or more. The antigen remains unidentified. Material for sequencing was CD8+ T cells from PBMCs. The TCR was taken from a human donor in good health (CMV status not recorded). Some clones in this sample may be carry-over from other donors' samples.

The DNA for the CDR3 is TGTGCCAGCAGCTTGAGCGGGAACGAGCAGTACGTC. This codes for CASSLSGNEQYV. V and J are TRBV7-9 and TRBJ2-7, with 7 bases that match TRBD2. CDR3 length equals 12 residues. V shed 3 bases, J shed 5 bases, and the junction held 1 base outside the gene matches. Germline CDR1 SEHNR, CDR2 FQNEAQ (reference sequence).